This T cell receptor (beta chain) was observed in a study of identical twins. Study results and caveats: Less excess twin sharing appeared in beta out-of-frame sequences.

TCRdb passed the 5' RACE reads through MiXCR, listing each CDR3 protein once. Seen here are 520,000 or so distinct CDR3 sequences, around 20% observed once, and the top ten hold under 0.95%. The sample holds a few counts of this clonotype. No antigen is known for it. Germline CDR1 WSHSY, CDR2 SAAADI. The CDR3 covers 16 residues. The V end was cut by 5 bases, the J end by 4 bases, with 18 bases between. These data also featured in a second study, about T cells expressing NK-cell markers. From that second work: The TCR beta repertoires were obtained from sorted CD3+CD56+NKG2C+, CD3+CD56+NKG2C- and CD3+CD56-NKG2C+ T cells. Sequenced donors, eight in total, included seven who were HCMV-seropositive and one who was seronegative. Unclear, still, was the HCMV specificity of the expanded NKG2C+ T cell clones.

Sequences were obtained from CD4+ T cells sorted from blood. This sequence was found in a woman aged 18-30 years in good health. This chain connects TRBV10-2 to TRBJ1-5; D gene ambiguous. The chain's CDR3 is CASSPWAGTSNQPQHF. In DNA form, the CDR3 reads TGCGCCAGCAGTCCTTGGGCAGGTACGAGTAATCAGCCCCAGCATTTT.